This passage covers 10 T cell receptor beta chains from one sample sequenced in a study of blood T cell repertoires in COVID-19. The method was immunoSEQ multiplex PCR; TCRdb's version includes in-frame clones alone and lacks a portion of them. The sample yields about 160,000 clones, about 85% seen once. Material for sequencing was peripheral blood. These receptors came from a man at least 80 years old with COVID-19, enrolled during active disease.

The chain recombines TRBV27 with TRBJ2-5, with D perhaps matching TRBD1 (6 bases). The germline gives CDR1 MNHEY, CDR2 SMNVEV (reference sequence). The ends were cut back, 2 bases at V and 4 bases at J, with 8 bases in the middle. The CDR3 length is 13 residues. CDR3 loop: CASSLRGLETQYF. Here the CDR3 DNA reads TGTGCCAGCAGTTTAAGGGGGTTAGAGACCCAGTACTTC.

This clone has only a few counts. The CDR3 loop reads CASSGGGRATNEKLFF. The CDR3 DNA sequence: TGCGCCAGCAGCGGGGGGGGGAGAGCAACTAATGAAAAACTGTTTTTT. The chain joins TRBV4-1 to TRBJ1-4; possible D gene TRBD1, 5 bases. V was trimmed by 5 bases and J by 0 bases, leaving 13 bases between them. The length of the CDR3 is 16 residues. CDR1 and CDR2 from the germline V gene are MGHRA and YSYEKL.

This chain links TRBV3-1 (or the pseudogene TRBV3-2) with TRBJ1-2, with TRBD1 identical over 8 bases. Germline V gene sequence: CDR1 LGHDT, CDR2 YNNKEL (reference sequence). The CDR3 has 14 amino acids. V was pared by 6 bases and J by 7 bases, with 10 bases of the junction left unmatched. The CDR3 spells CASRGTGQVFGYTF. DNA of the CDR3: TGTGCCAGCAGGGGGACAGGTCAGGTGTTTGGCTACACCTTC.

The chain carries TRBV7-9 and TRBJ2-1; 8 positions match TRBD1. After removal of 8 bases from V and 8 bases from J, the junction contained 8 bases not matched to a gene. The CDR3 runs to 13 residues. The germline V gene encodes CDR1 SEHNR and CDR2 FQNEAQ (reference sequence). The CDR3 loop reads CASVWTGNDEQFF. The CDR3 DNA is TGTGCCAGCGTCTGGACAGGGAACGATGAGCAGTTCTTC.

This sequence joins TRBV6-2 or TRBV6-3 and TRBJ1-2; D gene ambiguous. Germline V lookup: CDR1 MNHEY, CDR2 SVGEGT. V lost 6 bases and J 3 bases, leaving 20 bases between the germline ends. The length of the CDR3 is 16 residues. The CDR3 protein is CASSSFEEVGDYGYTF. The CDR3 bases are TGTGCCAGCAGCTCCTTTGAGGAAGTTGGTGACTATGGCTACACCTTC.

The chain joins TRBV4-1 to TRBJ2-1; D may be TRBD1 (5 bases). Trimming left V 1 base short and J 4 bases short, with 14 bases between. The CDR3 totals 16 residues. Germline V gene sequence: CDR1 MGHRA, CDR2 YSYEKL. This chain's CDR3 is CASSQGGGRGYNEQFF. CDR3 DNA: TGCGCCAGCAGCCAAGGGGGCGGCCGTGGGTACAATGAGCAGTTCTTC.

The J gene is TRBJ2-5, the V gene TRBV10-2, with 9 bases fitting TRBD2. This CDR3 is built from 14 residues. V shed 3 bases and J 5 bases; nucleotides not matched to a gene: 4. The germline gives CDR1 WSHSY, CDR2 SAAADI. CDR3 loop: CASSDAGGRETQYF. In DNA, the CDR3 is TGCGCCAGCAGTGACGCGGGGGGGCGGGAGACCCAGTACTTC.

The V gene is TRBV6-2 or TRBV6-3, the J gene TRBJ2-4, with 7 bases fitting TRBD1. Germline CDR1 MNHEY, CDR2 SVGEGT. V dropped 7 bases and J dropped 4; count of bases not matched to a gene: 4. The CDR3 is made up of 13 amino acids. CDR3: CASNPTGKNIQYF. The CDR3, as DNA: TGTGCCAGCAACCCGACAGGGAAAAACATTCAGTACTTC.

The chain recombines TRBV11-3 with TRBJ1-6; D may be TRBD1 (5 bases). CDR1 is SGHNT, CDR2 YENEEA, per germline. V was clipped by 1 base and J by 7 bases, with 14 bases between them. The CDR3 totals 16 residues. The CDR3 DNA follows: TGTGCCAGCAGCTTAGGGGGCGGAGCGCAAAATTCACCCCTCCACTTT. Amino acid sequence: CASSLGGGAQNSPLHF.

The V gene is TRBV12-5, the J gene TRBJ2-1; D is undetermined. With 5 bases removed from V and 0 bases from J, the gap between germline ends came to 11 bases. CDR1 is LGHNT and CDR2 is FRNRAP in the germline V gene. The CDR3 covers 15 residues. The CDR3 reads CASGRRVSSYNEQFF. The CDR3 nucleotides read TGTGCTAGTGGTCGACGGGTTAGCTCCTACAATGAGCAGTTCTTC.